This T cell receptor (beta chain) appears in the sequencing data of a study of shared clonotypes between healthy human individuals. Overall study: There were three CD4 naive, three CD4 memory, two CD8 naive and one CD8 memory plates per donor.

Per germline, CDR1 SGHNT and CDR2 YYREEE (reference sequence). The CDR3 length is 14 residues. Trimming shortened V by 0 bases and J by 0 bases, and 1 base separated the two germline ends. Only in-frame clones appear in the TCRdb table, and some are missing; sequencing was by immunoSEQ multiplex PCR. The profile covers fewer than 1 million clones, with 90% to 98% appearing a single time and about 0.25% taken by the ten largest. Selected positively for CCR7 and CD45RO-negative, naive CD8 cells excluded terminally differentiated effector memory CD45RA+ cells. The material sequenced was naive CD8+ T cells sorted from blood. This TCR came from a man younger than 40 in good health. The chain uses TRBV5-4 and TRBJ2-6, with unresolved D. The DNA for the CDR3 is TGTGCCAGCAGCTTGGCCTCTGGGGCCAACGTCCTGACTTTC. This encodes CASSLASGANVLTF.